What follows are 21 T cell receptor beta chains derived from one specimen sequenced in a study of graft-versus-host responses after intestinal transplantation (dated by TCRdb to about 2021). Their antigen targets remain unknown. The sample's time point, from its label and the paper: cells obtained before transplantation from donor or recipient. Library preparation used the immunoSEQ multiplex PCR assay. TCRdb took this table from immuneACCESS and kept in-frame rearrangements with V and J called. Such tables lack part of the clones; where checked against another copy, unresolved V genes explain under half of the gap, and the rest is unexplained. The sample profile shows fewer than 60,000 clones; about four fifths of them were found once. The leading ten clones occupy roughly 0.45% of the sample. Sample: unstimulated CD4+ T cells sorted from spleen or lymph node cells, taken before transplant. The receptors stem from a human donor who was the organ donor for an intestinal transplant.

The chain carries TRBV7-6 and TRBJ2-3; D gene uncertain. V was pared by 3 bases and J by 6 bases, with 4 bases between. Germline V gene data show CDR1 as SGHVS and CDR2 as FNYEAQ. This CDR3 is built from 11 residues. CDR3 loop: CASSFGDTQYF. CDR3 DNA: TGTGCCAGCAGCTTCGGGGATACGCAGTATTTT. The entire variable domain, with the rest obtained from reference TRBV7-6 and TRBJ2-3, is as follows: GAGVSQSPRYKVTKRGQDVALRCDPISGHVSLYWYRQALGQGPEFLTYFNYEAQQDKSGLPNDRFSAERPEGSISTLTIQRTEQRDSAMYRCASSFGDTQYFGPGTRLTVL.

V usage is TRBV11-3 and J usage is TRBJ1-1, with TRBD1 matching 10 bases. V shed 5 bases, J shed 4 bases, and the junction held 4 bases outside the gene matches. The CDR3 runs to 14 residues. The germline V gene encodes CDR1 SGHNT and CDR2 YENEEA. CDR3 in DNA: TGTGCCAGCAGCCCACGGACAGGGGGCACTGAAGCTTTCTTT. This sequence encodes CASSPRTGGTEAFF. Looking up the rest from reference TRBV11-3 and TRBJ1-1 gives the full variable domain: EAGVVQSPRYKIIEKKQPVAFWCNPISGHNTLYWYLQNLGQGPELLIRYENEEAVDDSQLPKDRFSAERLKGVDSTLKIQPAELGDSAVYLCASSPRTGGTEAFFGQGTRLTVV.

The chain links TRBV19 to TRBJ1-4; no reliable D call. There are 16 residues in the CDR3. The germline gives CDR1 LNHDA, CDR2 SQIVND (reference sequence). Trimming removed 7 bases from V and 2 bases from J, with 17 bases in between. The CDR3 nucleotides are TGTGCCAGTAAGTTACGTGGAGGCAGGACTAATGAAAAACTGTTTTTT. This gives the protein CASKLRGGRTNEKLFF.

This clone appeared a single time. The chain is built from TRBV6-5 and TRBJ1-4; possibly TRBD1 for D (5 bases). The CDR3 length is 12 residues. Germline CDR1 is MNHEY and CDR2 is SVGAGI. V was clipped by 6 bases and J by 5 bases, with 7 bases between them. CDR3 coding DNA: TGTGCCAGCAGGCCAGGGAATGAAAAACTGTTTTTT. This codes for CASRPGNEKLFF.

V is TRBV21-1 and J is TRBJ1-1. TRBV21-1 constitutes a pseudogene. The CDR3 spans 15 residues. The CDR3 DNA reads TGTGCCAGTAAACCTCAGACCGTCCGGAACACTGAAGCTTTCTTT. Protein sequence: CASKPQTVRNTEAFF.

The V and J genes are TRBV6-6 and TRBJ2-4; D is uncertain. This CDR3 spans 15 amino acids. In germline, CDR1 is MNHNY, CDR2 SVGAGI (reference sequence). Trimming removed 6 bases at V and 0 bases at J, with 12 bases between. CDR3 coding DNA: TGTGCCAGCAGCCGCGAATCCCTAGCCAAAAACATTCAGTACTTC. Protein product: CASSRESLAKNIQYF.

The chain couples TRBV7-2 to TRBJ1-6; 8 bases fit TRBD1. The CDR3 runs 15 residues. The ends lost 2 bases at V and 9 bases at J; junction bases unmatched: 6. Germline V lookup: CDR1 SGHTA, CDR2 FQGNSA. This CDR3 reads CASSLLTGATSPLHF. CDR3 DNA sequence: TGTGCCAGCAGCTTATTGACAGGGGCGACTTCACCCCTCCACTTT.

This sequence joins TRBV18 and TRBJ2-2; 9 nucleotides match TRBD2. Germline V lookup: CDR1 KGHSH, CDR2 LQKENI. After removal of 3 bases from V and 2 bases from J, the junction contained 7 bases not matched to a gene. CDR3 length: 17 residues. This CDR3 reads CASSPLSGGRNTGELFF. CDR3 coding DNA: TGTGCCAGCTCACCCCTGAGCGGGGGGCGTAACACCGGGGAGCTGTTTTTT.

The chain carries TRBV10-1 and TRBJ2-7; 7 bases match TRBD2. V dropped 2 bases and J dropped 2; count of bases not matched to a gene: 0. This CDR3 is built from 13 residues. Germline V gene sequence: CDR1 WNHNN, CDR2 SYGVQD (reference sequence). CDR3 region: CASSESGTYEQYF. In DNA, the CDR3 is TGCGCCAGCAGTGAGAGCGGGACCTACGAGCAGTACTTC.

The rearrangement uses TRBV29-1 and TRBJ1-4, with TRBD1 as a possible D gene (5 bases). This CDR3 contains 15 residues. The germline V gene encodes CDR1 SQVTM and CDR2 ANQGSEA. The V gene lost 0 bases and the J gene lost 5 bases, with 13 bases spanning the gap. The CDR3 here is CSVEDGGRLNEKLFF. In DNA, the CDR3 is TGCAGCGTTGAAGATGGGGGAAGGTTAAATGAAAAACTGTTTTTT.

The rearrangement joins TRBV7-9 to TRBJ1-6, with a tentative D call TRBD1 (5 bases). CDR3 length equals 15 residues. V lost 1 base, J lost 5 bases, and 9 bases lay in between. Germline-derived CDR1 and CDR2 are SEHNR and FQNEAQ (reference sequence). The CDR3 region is CASSLGTPNNSPLHF. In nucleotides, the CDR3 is TGTGCCAGCAGCTTAGGGACACCTAATAATTCACCCCTCCACTTT. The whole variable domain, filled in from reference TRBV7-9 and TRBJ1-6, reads DTGVSQNPRHKITKRGQNVTFRCDPISEHNRLYWYRQTLGQGPEFLTYFQNEAQLEKSRLLSDRFSAERPKGSFSTLEIQRTEQGDSAMYLCASSLGTPNNSPLHFGNGTRLTVT.

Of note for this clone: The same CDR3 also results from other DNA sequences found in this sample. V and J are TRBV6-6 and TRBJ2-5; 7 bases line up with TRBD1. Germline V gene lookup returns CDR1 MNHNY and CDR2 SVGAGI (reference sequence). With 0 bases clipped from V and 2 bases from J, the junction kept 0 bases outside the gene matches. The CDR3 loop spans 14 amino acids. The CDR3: CASSYSRGQETQYF. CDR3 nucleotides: TGTGCCAGCAGTTACTCCAGGGGGCAAGAGACCCAGTACTTC.

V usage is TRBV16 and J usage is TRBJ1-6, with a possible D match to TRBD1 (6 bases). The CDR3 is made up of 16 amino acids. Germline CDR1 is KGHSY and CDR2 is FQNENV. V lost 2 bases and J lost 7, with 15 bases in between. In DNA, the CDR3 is TGTGCCAGCAGCCAAGTCCCCACAGGGAGGAATTCACCCCTCCACTTT. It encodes CASSQVPTGRNSPLHF.

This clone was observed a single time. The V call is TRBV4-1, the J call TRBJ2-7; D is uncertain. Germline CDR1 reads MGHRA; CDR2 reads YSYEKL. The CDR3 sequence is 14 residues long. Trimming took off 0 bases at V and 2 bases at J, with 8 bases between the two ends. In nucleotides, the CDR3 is TGCGCCAGCAGCCAAGATTGGGCAACCTACGAGCAGTACTTC. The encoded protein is CASSQDWATYEQYF.

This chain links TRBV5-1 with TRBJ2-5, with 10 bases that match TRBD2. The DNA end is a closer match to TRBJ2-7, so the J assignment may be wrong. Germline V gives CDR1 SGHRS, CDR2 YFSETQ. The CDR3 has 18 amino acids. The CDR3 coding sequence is TGCGCCAGCAGCTCCGAATACGCGGTAGCGGGGGGCCCCCACGAGCAGTACTTC. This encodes CASSSEYAVAGGPHEQYF.

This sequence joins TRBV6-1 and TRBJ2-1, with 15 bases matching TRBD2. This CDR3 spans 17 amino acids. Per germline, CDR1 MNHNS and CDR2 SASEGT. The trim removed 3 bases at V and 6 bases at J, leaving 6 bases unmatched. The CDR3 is CASSEPRTSGRANEQFF. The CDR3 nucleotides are TGTGCCAGCAGTGAGCCCCGGACTAGCGGGAGGGCCAATGAGCAGTTCTTC.

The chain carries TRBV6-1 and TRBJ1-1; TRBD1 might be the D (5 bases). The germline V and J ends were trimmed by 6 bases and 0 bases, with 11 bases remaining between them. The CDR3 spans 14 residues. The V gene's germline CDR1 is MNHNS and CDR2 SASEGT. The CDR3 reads CASRQTGMNTEAFF. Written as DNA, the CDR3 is TGTGCCAGCAGACAAACAGGTATGAACACTGAAGCTTTCTTT.

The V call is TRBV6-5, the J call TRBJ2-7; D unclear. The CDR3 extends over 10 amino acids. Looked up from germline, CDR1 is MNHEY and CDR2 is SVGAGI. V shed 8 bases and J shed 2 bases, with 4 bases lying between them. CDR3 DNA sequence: TGTGCCAGCTCCGCCTACGAGCAGTACTTC. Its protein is CASSAYEQYF.

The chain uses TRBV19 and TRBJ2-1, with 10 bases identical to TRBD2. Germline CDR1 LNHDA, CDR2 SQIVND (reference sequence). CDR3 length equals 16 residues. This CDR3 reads CARASGSSVSYNEQFF. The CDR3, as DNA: TGTGCTAGAGCTAGCGGGAGTTCGGTTTCCTACAATGAGCAGTTCTTC. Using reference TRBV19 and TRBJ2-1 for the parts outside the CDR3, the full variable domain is DGGITQSPKYLFRKEGQNVTLSCEQNLNHDAMYWYRQDPGQGLRLIYYSQIVNDFQKGDIAEGYSVSREKKESFPLTVTSAQKNPTAFYLCARASGSSVSYNEQFFGPGTRLTVL.

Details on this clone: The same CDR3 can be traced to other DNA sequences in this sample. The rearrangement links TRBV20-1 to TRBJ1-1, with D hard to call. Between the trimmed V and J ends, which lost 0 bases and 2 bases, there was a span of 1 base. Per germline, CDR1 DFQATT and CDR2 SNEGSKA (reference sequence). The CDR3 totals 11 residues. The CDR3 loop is CSARDNTEAFF. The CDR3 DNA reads TGCAGTGCTAGAGATAACACTGAAGCTTTCTTT.

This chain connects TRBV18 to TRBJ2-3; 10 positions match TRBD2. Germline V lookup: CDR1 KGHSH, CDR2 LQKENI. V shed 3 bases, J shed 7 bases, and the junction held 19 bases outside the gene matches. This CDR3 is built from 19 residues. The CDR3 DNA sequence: TGTGCCAGCTCACCTCTAGGGACTAGCGTTCAAATTCGTGGAAATACGCAGTATTTT. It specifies CASSPLGTSVQIRGNTQYF.